This T cell receptor (beta chain) was documented in a study of graft-versus-host responses after intestinal transplantation. Study information: Among the recipients, all got anti-thymocyte globulin induction and then tacrolimus and steroids for 2 to 3 years.

TCRdb's copy holds only in-frame clones and misses some; the assay was immunoSEQ multiplex PCR. There are tens of thousands of clones in the sample; less than 90% occur only once, and 0.95% to 1.3% lies in the top ten. Of note for this clone: Its antigen is as yet unknown.

V shed 1 base, J shed 1 base, and the junction held 12 bases outside the gene matches. CDR1 and CDR2 from the germline V gene are MDHEN and SYDVKM. There are 19 residues in the CDR3. Study-level findings and limits: Researchers found GvH clones in recipient marrow, and some showed up first in ileum or blood.

The gene calls are TRBV28 and TRBJ1-5; 8 positions match TRBD1. Here the sequenced sample was PBMCs, taken approximately four weeks after intestinal transplant. The TCR was taken from a human patient who received an intestinal transplant, so some T cells may come from the graft donor. The CDR3 nucleotides read TGTGCCAGCAGTTTATATTCGCGGTTCGGGGACAGGAGCAATCAGCCCCAGCATTTT. Residues: CASSLYSRFGDRSNQPQHF.